The entry that follows covers one T cell receptor (beta chain) sequence. The target antigen is unknown. This CDR3 comprises 15 residues. Trimming took off 2 bases at V and 4 bases at J, with 13 bases between the two ends. CDR1 is LNHNV and CDR2 is YYDKDF in the germline V gene (reference sequence). This entry comes from a study of shared clonotypes between healthy human individuals. Using immunoSEQ multiplex PCR, the repertoire was profiled, and TCRdb retains in-frame clones only, with some absent. The data contain fewer than 850,000 clones, about two thirds of them singletons. Study results and limitations: Between a handful of donors, naive CD4 clonotypes were shared at a level of around 4.8%.

Sequences were obtained from memory CD4+ T cells sorted from blood. Noted subset: CD45RA-negative fraction. The V and J genes are TRBV15 and TRBJ2-3; the D gene is possibly TRBD2 (5 bases). The clonotype was recovered from a woman in her thirties in good health. The CDR3, as DNA: TGTGCCACCAGCAGATTCCTAGCCCCCCCAGATACGCAGTATTTT. It codes for CATSRFLAPPDTQYF.